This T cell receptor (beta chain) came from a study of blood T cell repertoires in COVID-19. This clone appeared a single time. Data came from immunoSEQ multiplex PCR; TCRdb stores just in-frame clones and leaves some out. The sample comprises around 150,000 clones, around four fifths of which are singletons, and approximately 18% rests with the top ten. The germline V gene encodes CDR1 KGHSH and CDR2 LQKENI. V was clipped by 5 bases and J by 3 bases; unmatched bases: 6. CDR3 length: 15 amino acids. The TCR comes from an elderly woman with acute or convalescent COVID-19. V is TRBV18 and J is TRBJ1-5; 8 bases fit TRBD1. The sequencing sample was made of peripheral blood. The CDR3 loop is CASSAGQGYNQPQHF. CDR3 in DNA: TGTGCCAGCTCAGCAGGACAGGGCTACAATCAGCCCCAGCATTTT.